This is a list of T cell receptor beta chains from one sample in a study of vaccination and CD4 T cells after COVID-19. Their antigen targets remain unknown. TCRdb re-derived calls from the PCR reads in MiXCR, one entry per CDR3 protein. Here the sample spans some 20,000 distinct CDR3 sequences, under 55% being singletons. The starting material was CD4+ T cells from blood, cultured in vitro, obtained before SARS-CoV-2 vaccination. All receptors come from a human donor who received a COVID-19 vaccine. CDR3s include the opening cysteine and the closing phenylalanine or tryptophan. A D gene is named only where the DNA matches it firmly. The size of a clone is reported for some rows only, either as once, few or many, or as a class for expanded clones.

D gene	V gene	J gene	clone size	CDR3 DNA	CDR3 protein
.	TRBV7-2	TRBJ2-7	.	TGTGCCAGCACCTCCCCCCACTACGAGCAGTACTTC	CASTSPHYEQYF
.	TRBV12-3/TRBV12-4	TRBJ1-5	.	TGTGCCAGCAGTTTAGGCTCCGGACAGAATAGCAATCAGCCCCAGCATTTT	CASSLGSGQNSNQPQHF
TRBD1	TRBV6-1	TRBJ2-7	.	TGTGCCAGCAGGTGGGGACAGGGCGAGGCCTACGAGCAGTACTTC	CASRWGQGEAYEQYF
.	TRBV24-1	TRBJ2-5	few	TGTGCCACCAGTGATTTTTCACGGAGTGGGTTGGAGACCCAGTACTTC	CATSDFSRSGLETQYF
TRBD1	TRBV27	TRBJ2-3	.	TGTGCCAGTACCGGGACAGGGTTCACAGATACGCAGTATTTT	CASTGTGFTDTQYF
TRBD1	TRBV6-1	TRBJ1-2	.	TGTGCCAGCAGTGGGAGGACAGGGGGTAATTTTAACTATGGCTACACCTTC	CASSGRTGGNFNYGYTF
.	TRBV5-1	TRBJ2-2	.	TGCGCCAGCAGCTTGAGTCGGGGGGCCGAACTGAACACCGGGGAGCTGTTTTTT	CASSLSRGAELNTGELFF
TRBD1	TRBV7-9	TRBJ1-4	.	TGTGCCAGCACCAAGGGGACAGGGACAAAACTGTTTTTT	CASTKGTGTKLFF
.	TRBV15	TRBJ1-2	few	TGTGCCACCAGCAGGGACCTGGATACCAACTATGGCTACACCTTC	CATSRDLDTNYGYTF
.	TRBV25-1	TRBJ1-1	.	TGTGCCATAGGAGAGGGACCTTCAGCTTTCTTT	CAIGEGPSAFF
TRBD1	TRBV30	TRBJ1-1	few	TGTGCCTGGAGTCGGGACAGGACGAACACTGAAGCTTTCTTT	CAWSRDRTNTEAFF
.	TRBV20-1	TRBJ1-6	.	TGCAGTGCTAGAGATACAGTGGTTGGTTCCTATAATTCACCCCTCCACTTT	CSARDTVVGSYNSPLHF
TRBD1	TRBV10-3	TRBJ2-5	once	TGTGCCACCCGGATCGAGGGGGCCCAAGAGACCCAGTACTTC	CATRIEGAQETQYF
.	TRBV5-1	TRBJ2-3	.	TGCGCCAGCAGCTTTCCCCCAGGGACGGCCGCAGATACGCAGTATTTT	CASSFPPGTAADTQYF
TRBD1	TRBV28	TRBJ1-2	.	TGTGCCAGCAGTCTGACAGGGGGCTATGGCTACACCTTC	CASSLTGGYGYTF
TRBD2	TRBV5-4	TRBJ2-5	medium-sized	TGTGCCAGCAGCCGGACTAGCGGGGAGACCCAGTACTTC	CASSRTSGETQYF
.	TRBV24-1	TRBJ1-3	.	TGTGCCACCAGTGATTCCACAGTTGTCGGAAACACCATATATTTT	CATSDSTVVGNTIYF
.	TRBV2	TRBJ2-5	.	TGTGCCAGCAGGGGATTGAGGGGCTCCCAAGAGACCCAGTACTTC	CASRGLRGSQETQYF
.	TRBV24-1	TRBJ2-7	few	TGTGCCACCAGTGTCGGGACCCCCCCCTACGAGCAGTACTTC	CATSVGTPPYEQYF
TRBD1	TRBV10-3	TRBJ1-1	few	TGTGCCATCAGTGAGGGTTCAGGGGGCCACACTGAAGCTTTCTTT	CAISEGSGGHTEAFF
.	TRBV5-1	TRBJ2-3	.	TGCGCCAGCAGCTTGGTACAGCTCCATCCGGATACGCAGTATTTT	CASSLVQLHPDTQYF
.	TRBV14	TRBJ1-2	.	TGTGCCAGCAGCCGAATGGGCAGGGTCGGGCGTGGCTACACCTTC	CASSRMGRVGRGYTF
TRBD1	TRBV5-1	TRBJ2-2	.	TGCGCCAGCAGCTTGGCGACAGGGACCACCGGGGAGCTGTTTTTT	CASSLATGTTGELFF
TRBD2	TRBV7-9	TRBJ2-7	once	TGTGCCAGCAGCTTAGCGAGGAGTAGCGGGGGGGAGTGGTACGAGCAGTACTTC	CASSLARSSGGEWYEQYF
TRBD1	TRBV10-1	TRBJ2-1	.	TGCGCCAGCAGTGAGTCAAAAATGGGACAGGGCGATGAGCAGTTCTTC	CASSESKMGQGDEQFF
TRBD2	TRBV7-3	TRBJ2-3	.	TGTGCCAGCAGCCACCGGACTAGCGGGGGTGGAGATACGCAGTATTTT	CASSHRTSGGGDTQYF
TRBD2	TRBV15	TRBJ2-3	.	TGTGCCACCAGCAGAGATACAAGTAGCGGGGGGGGAAGCACAGATACGCAGTATTTT	CATSRDTSSGGGSTDTQYF
.	TRBV6-5	TRBJ1-2	.	TGTGCCAGCAGTTACTCTAGGGTGGGGGGTGGTGGCTACACCTTC	CASSYSRVGGGGYTF
.	TRBV20-1	TRBJ2-7	.	TGCAGTGCTAGAGATAGTAGGGACCTCTACGAGCAGTACTTC	CSARDSRDLYEQYF
.	TRBV6-1	TRBJ1-2	few	TGTGCCAGCAGTGAAGCGGGGTGGGTCTATGGCTACACCTTC	CASSEAGWVYGYTF
.	TRBV30	TRBJ2-3	.	TGTGCCTGGAGTGAGGAGGCTATTGTCGCAGATACGCAGTATTTT	CAWSEEAIVADTQYF
TRBD1	TRBV27	TRBJ2-7	once	TGTGCCAGCAGTTGGACAGGGCGTTCCTACGAGCAGTACTTC	CASSWTGRSYEQYF
TRBD1	TRBV6-2/TRBV6-3	TRBJ1-5	.	TGTGCCAGCCGTCACGACAGGGCAAGACAGCCCCAGCATTTT	CASRHDRARQPQHF
.	TRBV6-1	TRBJ1-5	few	TGTGCCAGCTGGGAAGGCTATAGCAATCAGCCCCAGCATTTT	CASWEGYSNQPQHF
.	TRBV20-1	TRBJ2-7	.	TGCAGTGCTCCCGGGGACGGTCCCTACGAGCAGTACTTC	CSAPGDGPYEQYF
.	TRBV5-1	TRBJ2-1	.	TGCGCCAGCAGCGCCCAGACCCACAATGAGCAGTTCTTC	CASSAQTHNEQFF
TRBD1	TRBV4-2	TRBJ1-2	few	TGTGCCAGCAGCCAAGATAGGCCAGGGGGCCGGAACTATGGCTACACCTTC	CASSQDRPGGRNYGYTF
.	TRBV2	TRBJ2-7	few	TGTGCCAGCAGTGAGTACCGGGAGCAGTACTTC	CASSEYREQYF
TRBD2	TRBV7-8	TRBJ2-5	few	TGTGCCAGCAGTCCGATAGCGGGGGCGTCCCAAGAGACCCAGTACTTC	CASSPIAGASQETQYF
.	TRBV7-6	TRBJ1-2	few	TGTGCCAGCAGCTTAGAAACTGGGAGTACCTATGGCTACACCTTC	CASSLETGSTYGYTF
.	TRBV12-5	TRBJ2-3	.	TGTGCTAGTGGTCCCCCCACAGGGCCAGATACGCAGTATTTT	CASGPPTGPDTQYF
TRBD1	TRBV24-1	TRBJ2-2	.	TGTGCCACCAGTGATCCAACCCGGACAGGGCCGAACACCGGGGAGCTGTTTTTT	CATSDPTRTGPNTGELFF
TRBD1	TRBV19	TRBJ1-5	.	TGTGCCAGTAGGCCCGGGACAGGGGGCAATCAGCCCCAGCATTTT	CASRPGTGGNQPQHF
TRBD2	TRBV20-1	TRBJ2-3	.	TGCAGTGCTAGAAGGACTAGCGGGGGCCTCTTGGATACGCAGTATTTT	CSARRTSGGLLDTQYF
TRBD1	TRBV12-3/TRBV12-4	TRBJ1-1	.	TGTGCCAGCGGGAGACAGGGGTGGAACACTGAAGCTTTCTTT	CASGRQGWNTEAFF
TRBD1	TRBV19	TRBJ2-1	.	TGTGCCAGTAGTACTCCCGGGACAGGCGGCGATGAGCAGTTCTTC	CASSTPGTGGDEQFF